The T cell receptor (beta chain) described here comes from a study of CD8+CD57+ T cells in acquired aplastic anemia. Study-wide results and limits: Between the patient and control groups, CD8+ Simpson's diversity did not differ significantly. Patients and controls turned out to have roughly 29 CD8+ CDR3 sequences in common.

By flow cytometry, patients selected for sequencing had shown an expansion of CD8+CD57+ cells. There was no therapy given to any patient before the blood sampling took place. This clonotype showed up just once. What it binds is not known. Genomic DNA constituted the template upon which TCR beta VDJ and CDR3 profiling was performed. A single record per CDR3 protein comes from TCRdb applying MiXCR to the reads. The sample consists of 200,000 to 250,000 distinct CDR3 sequences, around 50% of them appearing once. Germline values: CDR1 SGHTA, CDR2 FQGNSA. V lost 5 bases to trimming and J lost 12 bases, with 17 bases between them. The CDR3 is made up of 13 amino acids.

The rearrangement links TRBV7-2 to TRBJ2-1, with unresolved D. This TCR was sampled from a human donor with aplastic anemia. Input material: sorted CD4+, CD8+, or CD8+CD57+ T cells (not recorded which) from PBMCs. CDR3 DNA: TGTGCCAGCAGCCTAGACACTGCCCGACGGCAGTTCTTC. Translation: CASSLDTARRQFF.